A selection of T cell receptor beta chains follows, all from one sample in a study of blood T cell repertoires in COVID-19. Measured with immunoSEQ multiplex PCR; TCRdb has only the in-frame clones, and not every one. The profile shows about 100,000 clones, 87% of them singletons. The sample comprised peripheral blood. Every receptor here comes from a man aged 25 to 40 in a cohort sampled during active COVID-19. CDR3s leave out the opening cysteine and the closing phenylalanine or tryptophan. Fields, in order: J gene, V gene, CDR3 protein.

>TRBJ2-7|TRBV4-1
ASSSPGQGREQY
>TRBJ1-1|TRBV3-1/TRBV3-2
ASSQAAMNTEAF
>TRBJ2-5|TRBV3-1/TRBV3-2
ASSYGQGALETQY
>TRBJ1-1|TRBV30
AWSATQNTEAF
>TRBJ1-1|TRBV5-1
ASSPNRGEAF
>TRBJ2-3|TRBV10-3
AISDEGSGDTQY
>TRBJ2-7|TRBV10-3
AISSTGTYEQY
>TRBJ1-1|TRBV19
ASSTDRGNTEAF
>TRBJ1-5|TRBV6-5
ASSRDRESQPQH
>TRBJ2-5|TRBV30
AWSADDGGVEETQY
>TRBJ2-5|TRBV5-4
ASSNGQGLYQETQY
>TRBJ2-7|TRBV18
ASSLTSGGLREQY
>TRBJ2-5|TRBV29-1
SVEAQRDSKQETQY
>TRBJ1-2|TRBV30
AWLVTNRGRRGYT
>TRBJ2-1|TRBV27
ASSFPGGFEQF
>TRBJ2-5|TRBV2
ASKMTSGGAGREKETQY
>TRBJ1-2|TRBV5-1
ASSPELDRGYGYT
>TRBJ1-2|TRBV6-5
ASSYSNAPYGYT
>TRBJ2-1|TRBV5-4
ASSPGTGLDNEQF
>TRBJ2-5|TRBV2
ASSPSVAQY
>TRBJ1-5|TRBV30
AWSGDSLNQPQH
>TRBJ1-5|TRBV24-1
ATSDSGTGNQPQH